This T cell receptor (beta chain) comes out of a study of T cells after yellow fever vaccination. Trimming removed 4 bases at V and 7 bases at J, with 11 bases between. Germline V gene lookup returns CDR1 MNHNS and CDR2 SASEGT. This CDR3 is built from 14 residues. Study-wide results and caveats: Post-booster repertoires again held most primary-vaccination clones (around 95% CD4, roughly 88% CD8).

This clonotype turned up a few times. Its antigen is still unknown. TCRdb passed the 5' RACE reads through MiXCR, listing each CDR3 protein once. The sample includes roughly 250,000 distinct CDR3 sequences, approximately 12% seen only once; the top ten take 0.4% to 0.65%. The clonotype was recovered from a man younger than 40 who received the YFV17D yellow fever vaccine. The rearrangement joins TRBV6-1 to TRBJ1-6; D remains unclear. The specimen was CD4+ T cells sorted from PBMCs, collected 45 days after the yellow fever booster vaccination. The CDR3 DNA follows: TGTGCCAGCAGTGGGTCGGTCCGGAATTCACCCCTCCACTTT. Translation: CASSGSVRNSPLHF.